The next 8 T cell receptor beta chains were all read from a single sample in a study of naive and memory T cell subsets. The beta constant-region primer was an equimolar mix of two oligonucleotides covering TRBC1 and TRBC2. Ligated cDNA was amplified by four rounds of PCR with nested alpha and beta constant-region primers and SP2. TCRdb reprocessed the UMI-ligation and nested PCR reads with MiXCR, giving one entry per CDR3 protein. The sample yields 150,000 or so distinct CDR3 sequences, roughly 22% seen once. Their target antigens are unknown. Whole-study results and caveats: Possibly reflecting memory cells re-expressing CD45RA, a few larger clonotypes occurred in naive repertoires, especially CD8.

Sequenced sample: naive CD4+ T cells from blood. The receptor source for this set is a human donor in good health.

The sample holds a few counts of this clonotype. J is TRBJ1-1 and V is TRBV5-1, with D uncertain. Germline V gene sequence: CDR1 SGHRS, CDR2 YFSETQ. This CDR3 is built from 13 residues. Trimming left V 5 bases short and J 1 base short, with 9 bases between. The CDR3, as DNA: TGCGCCAGCAGGGACCAGGAGAACACTGAAGCTTTCTTT. It is translated as CASRDQENTEAFF.

This clonotype appeared a few times. The J gene is TRBJ1-4, the V gene TRBV7-9, with D perhaps TRBD1 (5 bases). From germline, CDR1 is SEHNR and CDR2 FQNEAQ (reference sequence). The CDR3 totals 15 residues. V lost 3 bases and J 4 bases, leaving 12 bases between the germline ends. CDR3 region: CASSFPQGLNEKLFF. The CDR3 DNA reads as TGTGCCAGCAGCTTCCCCCAGGGCCTTAATGAAAAACTGTTTTTT.

This clonotype was observed at least ten times. CDR3 nucleotides: TGTGCCACCAGAAAGGACAGGAACTACGAGCAGTACTTC. This sequence encodes CATRKDRNYEQYF. The rearrangement joins TRBV27 to TRBJ2-7, with 7 bases lining up with TRBD1. After removal of 10 bases from V and 3 bases from J, the junction contained 9 bases not matched to a gene. CDR3 length equals 13 residues. Per the germline V gene, CDR1 is MNHEY and CDR2 is SMNVEV (reference sequence).

The table lists this clonotype with a few counts. V is TRBV4-1 and J is TRBJ2-3, with D perhaps matching TRBD1 or TRBD2 (5 bases each). Trimming took off 0 bases at V and 1 base at J, with 14 bases between the two ends. Germline-derived CDR1 and CDR2 are MGHRA and YSYEKL. This CDR3 contains 17 residues. The CDR3 protein is CASSQDGTGGGTDTQYF. The CDR3 DNA sequence: TGCGCCAGCAGCCAAGATGGGACCGGCGGTGGCACAGATACGCAGTATTTT.

This chain joins TRBV7-3 and TRBJ2-6; D gene unclear. The germline V gene encodes CDR1 SGHTA and CDR2 FQGTGA. The CDR3 sequence is 16 residues long. The germline V and J ends were trimmed by 1 base and 2 bases, with 9 bases remaining between them. Here the CDR3 reads CASSLIPEPGANVLTF. CDR3 sequence (DNA): TGTGCCAGCAGCTTAATTCCAGAACCTGGGGCCAACGTCCTGACTTTC.

The rearrangement links TRBV20-1 to TRBJ2-7; TRBD2 aligns across 8 bases. The CDR3 loop spans 14 amino acids. From germline, CDR1 is DFQATT and CDR2 SNEGSKA (reference sequence). V was pared by 3 bases and J by 3 bases, with 7 bases of the junction left unmatched. The CDR3 sequence is CSARGASGYYEQYF. In DNA form, the CDR3 reads TGCAGTGCTAGGGGGGCTAGCGGGTACTACGAGCAGTACTTC.

This clonotype was observed a few times. V usage is TRBV5-8 and J usage is TRBJ1-5; a possible D gene is TRBD1 (5 bases). Germline V gene lookup returns CDR1 SGHTS and CDR2 YDEGEE. The V and J ends lost 4 bases and 0 bases respectively, with 17 bases between them. The CDR3 is made up of 17 amino acids. The CDR3 nucleotides are TGTGCCAGCAGCCCGTCATGGGGGAGGTTTAGCAATCAGCCCCAGCATTTT. It encodes CASSPSWGRFSNQPQHF.

This chain joins TRBV6-2 or TRBV6-3 and TRBJ1-2; no reliable D call. V lost 5 bases to trimming and J lost 3 bases, with 10 bases between them. CDR1 and CDR2 (germline): MNHEY, SVGEGT. This CDR3 is built from 13 residues. For the CDR3, the DNA is TGTGCCAGCAGTAAGAATACAGACTATGGCTACACCTTC. This translates into CASSKNTDYGYTF.